The T cell receptor beta chain under discussion was sequenced for a study of CD8 T cells in Susac syndrome. RNA amounts of about 0.5 to 1 ug underwent reverse transcription with random hexamers. An immunoSEQ multiplex PCR amplified TCR beta CDR3 over 54 Vbeta and 13 Jbeta. TCRdb re-called the immunoSEQ multiplex PCR reads with MiXCR, one entry per CDR3 protein. The sample carries around 300,000 distinct CDR3 sequences, 75% to 90% recorded once. This TCR was recovered from a human donor with multiple sclerosis. The sample taken for sequencing was CD8+ T cells from PBMCs.

This chain's CDR3 is CASSQGSNEKLFF. In DNA form, the CDR3 reads TGTGCCAGCAGCCAAGGGAGTAATGAAAAACTGTTTTTT. The chain links TRBV14 to TRBJ1-4; the D is unclear. The V gene lost 1 base and the J gene lost 4 bases, with 4 bases spanning the gap. The CDR3 consists of 13 residues. Per the germline V gene, CDR1 is SGHDN and CDR2 is FVKESK.